This T cell receptor beta chain comes out of a study of neurological immune-mediated disorders. MiXCR, applied by TCRdb to the 5' RACE reads, yields one record per CDR3 protein. The profile covers 55,000 to 70,000 distinct CDR3 sequences, with 2.5% to 4% appearing a single time and around 5.5% taken by the ten largest. This clonotype was picked up many times. Per the germline V gene, CDR1 is LNHDA and CDR2 is SQIVND (reference sequence). Trimming left V 9 bases short and J 1 base short, with 12 bases between. The CDR3 extends over 14 amino acids. Sample: PBMCs. The sequence was collected from a woman between 50 and 59 years old with multiple sclerosis. The chain has TRBV19 and TRBJ2-2; TRBD1 might be the D (6 bases). The CDR3, as DNA: TGTGCCAGCAGGACAGCACTGAACACCGGGGAGCTGTTTTTT. Encoded protein: CASRTALNTGELFF. Full variable domain (missing parts from reference TRBV19 and TRBJ2-2): DGGITQSPKYLFRKEGQNVTLSCEQNLNHDAMYWYRQDPGQGLRLIYYSQIVNDFQKGDIAEGYSVSREKKESFPLTVTSAQKNPTAFYLCASRTALNTGELFFGEGSRLTVL.